This T cell receptor beta chain was profiled in a study of blood T cell dynamics during melanoma immunotherapy. Turning to the study itself: First-line therapy was either pembrolizumab or nivolumab with ipilimumab for metastatic melanoma. General observations from the study: At W3, later disease-control patients showed bifurcated PBMC repertoire changes, unlike progressors.

As to time point: pre-treatment baseline. No patient had earlier systemic cancer treatment, concurrent immunosuppressants, or another active cancer. Method: immunoSEQ multiplex PCR; TCRdb's copy keeps in-frame clones and lacks some. The sample shows thousands of clones, approximately 83% of them seen only once. With respect to this clone: Antigen unknown.

This CDR3 comprises 14 residues. Trimming left V 2 bases short and J 5 bases short, with 12 bases between. The V gene's germline CDR1 is SGHAT and CDR2 FQNNGV. The rearrangement links TRBV11-2 to TRBJ1-2; D may be TRBD1 (6 bases). Specimen: blood, collected from a patient treated with checkpoint blockade. This clonotype was obtained from a human donor with melanoma. Some clones in this sample may be carry-over from other donors' samples. This CDR3 is CASSLQDSYYGYTF. CDR3 DNA sequence: TGTGCCAGCAGCTTACAGGACAGCTATTATGGCTACACCTTC. Variable domain in full (rest from reference TRBV11-2 and TRBJ1-2): EAGVAQSPRYKIIEKRQSVAFWCNPISGHATLYWYQQILGQGPKLLIQFQNNGVVDDSQLPKDRFSAERLKGVDSTLKIQPAKLEDSAVYLCASSLQDSYYGYTFGSGTRLTVV.